Listed below are T cell receptor beta chains from one sample, sequenced in a study of T cell responses to AZD1222 COVID-19 vaccine. TCRdb's copy holds only in-frame clones and misses some; the assay was immunoSEQ multiplex PCR. The sample comprises around 180,000 clones, more than 75% of which are singletons, and 25% to 30% rests with the top ten. The specimen was peripheral blood, collected 28 days after the second AZD1222 dose. These receptors all come from an adult who received the AZD1222 COVID-19 vaccine. CDR3s include the opening cysteine and the closing phenylalanine or tryptophan. The order of the fields is V gene, J gene, clone size, D gene, CDR3 protein, CDR3 DNA. The D gene is left open where the match is weak. Expanded clones are given a class, and other clones once, few, many or no size at all.

>TRBV7-8|TRBJ1-5|.|.
CASSLAENGQPQHF
TGTGCCAGCAGCTTAGCGGAAAACGGTCAGCCCCAGCATTTT
>TRBV10-3|TRBJ2-2|.|.
CAISVGTWATGELFF
TGTGCCATCAGCGTGGGGACCTGGGCCACCGGGGAGCTGTTTTTT
>TRBV5-1|TRBJ2-5|.|TRBD1
CASSQARDREETQYF
TGCGCCAGCAGCCAGGCCAGGGACAGGGAAGAGACCCAGTACTTC
>TRBV30|TRBJ2-7|.|.
CAWTGEVYEQYF
TGTGCCTGGACAGGGGAAGTCTACGAGCAGTACTTC
>TRBV10-3|TRBJ2-2|.|TRBD2
CAISEAGGMAGELFF
TGTGCCATCAGTGAGGCGGGAGGGATGGCTGGGGAGCTGTTTTTT
>TRBV10-3|TRBJ1-1|.|TRBD1
CAIRRGAGGRTEAFF
TGTGCCATCAGGAGAGGGGCAGGGGGGCGGACTGAAGCTTTCTTT
>TRBV10-1|TRBJ2-7|.|TRBD1
CASSAGDSPYEQYF
TGCGCCAGCAGTGCAGGGGACAGTCCCTACGAGCAGTACTTC
>TRBV7-2|TRBJ1-5|.|TRBD1
CASAGQTGANQPQHF
TGTGCCAGCGCCGGACAGACAGGGGCCAATCAGCCCCAGCATTTT
>TRBV6-5|TRBJ1-3|.|TRBD1
CASISTGGGNTIYF
TGTGCCAGCATCTCGACAGGGGGAGGAAACACCATATATTTT
>TRBV5-8|TRBJ2-7|.|.
CASSFFPTDPYEQYF
TGTGCCAGCAGCTTCTTTCCGACAGACCCCTACGAGCAGTACTTC
>TRBV5-6|TRBJ2-1|.|TRBD1
CASSKEYRDRGRDEQFF
TGTGCCAGCAGCAAAGAATACCGGGACAGGGGCAGGGATGAGCAGTTCTTC
>TRBV6-2/TRBV6-3|TRBJ2-3|.|TRBD2
CASSREGGVDTQYF
TGTGCCAGCAGTCGGGAGGGGGGCGTGGATACGCAGTATTTT
>TRBV21-1|TRBJ2-7|once|.
CASSDSDMCYEQYF
TGTGCCAGCAGCGACTCGGACATGTGCTACGAGCAGTACTTC
>TRBV7-2|TRBJ1-6|.|TRBD1
CASTAAGGQGGSLHF
TGTGCCAGCACCGCAGCCGGGGGACAGGGAGGGTCCCTCCACTTT
>TRBV4-2|TRBJ1-2|.|.
CASSPSGDPGGRDSGYTF
TGTGCCAGCAGCCCTTCGGGCGATCCGGGGGGGAGGGATAGTGGCTACACCTTC
>TRBV28|TRBJ2-3|.|.
CASSSSGSNPDTQYF
TGTGCCAGCAGTTCCTCCGGGAGCAACCCAGATACGCAGTATTTT
>TRBV19|TRBJ2-3|.|.
CASSIGINTDTQYF
TGTGCCAGTAGTATCGGCATTAACACAGATACGCAGTATTTT
>TRBV28|TRBJ2-1|.|.
CASSLGWSAGYNEQFF
TGTGCCAGCAGTTTAGGGTGGTCGGCAGGGTATAATGAGCAGTTCTTC
>TRBV11-2|TRBJ2-7|.|TRBD2
CASSSPTSRYEQYF
TGTGCCAGCAGCTCACCGACTAGCCGGTACGAGCAGTACTTC
>TRBV5-1|TRBJ2-3|.|.
CASSLPGGSTDTQYF
TGCGCCAGCAGCTTACCGGGTGGAAGCACAGATACGCAGTATTTT
>TRBV7-3|TRBJ2-7|.|TRBD2
CASSVGGSTYEQYF
TGTGCCAGCAGCGTTGGCGGGAGCACCTACGAGCAGTACTTC
>TRBV30|TRBJ1-5|.|TRBD1
CAWSVPGTGNQPQHF
TGTGCCTGGAGTGTACCGGGGACAGGCAATCAGCCCCAGCATTTT
>TRBV5-6|TRBJ2-7|few|TRBD1
CASSVDRGLAYEQYF
TGTGCCAGCAGCGTGGACAGGGGGCTGGCCTACGAGCAGTACTTC
>TRBV9|TRBJ1-1|.|.
CASSANTGLNTEAFF
TGTGCCAGCAGCGCCAATACAGGGTTAAACACTGAAGCTTTCTTT
>TRBV30|TRBJ1-2|.|.
CAWSRGGGRYGYTF
TGTGCCTGGAGTCGGGGTGGAGGGCGGTATGGCTACACCTTC